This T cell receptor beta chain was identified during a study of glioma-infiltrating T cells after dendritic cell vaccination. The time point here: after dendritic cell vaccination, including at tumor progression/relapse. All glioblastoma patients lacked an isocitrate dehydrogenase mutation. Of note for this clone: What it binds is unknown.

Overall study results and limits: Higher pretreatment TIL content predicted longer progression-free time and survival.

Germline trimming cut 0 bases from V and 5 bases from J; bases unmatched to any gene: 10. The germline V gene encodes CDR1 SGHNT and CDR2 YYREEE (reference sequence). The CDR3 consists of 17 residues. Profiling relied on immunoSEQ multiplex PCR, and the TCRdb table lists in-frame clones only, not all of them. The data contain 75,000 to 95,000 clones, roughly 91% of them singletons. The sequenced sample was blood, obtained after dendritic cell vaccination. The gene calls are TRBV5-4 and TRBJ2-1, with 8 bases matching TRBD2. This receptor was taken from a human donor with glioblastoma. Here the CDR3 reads CASSLAIESGGHNEQFF. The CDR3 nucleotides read TGTGCCAGCAGCTTGGCCATTGAGTCGGGGGGGCACAATGAGCAGTTCTTC.